This T cell receptor beta chain was retrieved from a study of low-dose radiotherapy and immunotherapy resistance in tumors. cDNA synthesis used a TRAV/TRBV-specific primer set for both chains. Over about 18 PCR cycles, TCRs were amplified from a constant-region primer and V-primer adapter. TCRdb reprocessed the reads via MiXCR and lists one record per CDR3 protein. Of roughly 100,000 distinct CDR3 sequences in the sample, 20% to 25% were seen once. The table lists this clonotype with many counts. The CDR3 extends over 12 amino acids. Germline CDR1 is DFQATT and CDR2 is SNEGSKA (reference sequence). Trimming took off 6 bases at V and 0 bases at J, with 9 bases between the two ends. Specified time point: after trial treatment. This sample's treatment: LDRT plus nivolumab, ipilimumab, low-dose cyclophosphamide and aspirin (RACIN trial). Eligibility criteria specified advanced solid malignancies devoid of tumor-infiltrating lymphocytes.

Source: PBMCs, taken after low-dose radiotherapy plus immunotherapy. This chain links TRBV20-1 with TRBJ2-7; a possible D gene is TRBD1 (6 bases). The TCR comes from a female donor with ovarian cancer. CDR3 nucleotide sequence: TGCAGTGCCAACAGGGTCTCCTACGAGCAGTACTTC. It translates to CSANRVSYEQYF.